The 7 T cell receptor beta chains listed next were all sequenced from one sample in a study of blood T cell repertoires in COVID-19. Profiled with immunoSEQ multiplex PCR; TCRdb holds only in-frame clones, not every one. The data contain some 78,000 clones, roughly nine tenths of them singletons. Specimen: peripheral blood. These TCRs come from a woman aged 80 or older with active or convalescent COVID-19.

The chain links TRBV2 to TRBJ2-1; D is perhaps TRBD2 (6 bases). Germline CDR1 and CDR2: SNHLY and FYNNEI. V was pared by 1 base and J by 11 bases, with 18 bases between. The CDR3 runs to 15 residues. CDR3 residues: CASSEVGTTRGQQFF. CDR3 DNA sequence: TGTGCCAGCAGTGAAGTAGGGACGACTAGGGGCCAGCAGTTCTTC.

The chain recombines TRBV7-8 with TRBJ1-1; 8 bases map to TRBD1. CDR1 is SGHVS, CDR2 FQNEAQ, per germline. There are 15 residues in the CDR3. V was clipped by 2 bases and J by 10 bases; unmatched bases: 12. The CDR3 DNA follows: TGTGCCAGCAGCTTAATCGGACAGGGCATTATGCGAGCTTTCTTT. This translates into CASSLIGQGIMRAFF.

The CDR3 sequence is CASSLGLRGNQPQHF. In DNA form, the CDR3 reads TGTGCCAGCAGCTTGGGGTTGCGGGGCAATCAGCCCCAGCATTTT. The gene calls are TRBV5-6 and TRBJ1-5, with D unresolved. Germline assignment: CDR1 SGHDT and CDR2 YYEEEE. The CDR3 extends over 15 amino acids. V lost 0 bases and J lost 2, with 9 bases in between.

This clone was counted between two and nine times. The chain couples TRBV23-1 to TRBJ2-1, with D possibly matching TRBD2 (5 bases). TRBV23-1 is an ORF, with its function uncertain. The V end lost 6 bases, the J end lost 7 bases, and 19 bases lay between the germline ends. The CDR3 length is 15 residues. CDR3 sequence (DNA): TGCGCCAGCAGACTAGGCACCAGAGACCTTAATGAGCAGTTCTTC. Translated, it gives CASRLGTRDLNEQFF.

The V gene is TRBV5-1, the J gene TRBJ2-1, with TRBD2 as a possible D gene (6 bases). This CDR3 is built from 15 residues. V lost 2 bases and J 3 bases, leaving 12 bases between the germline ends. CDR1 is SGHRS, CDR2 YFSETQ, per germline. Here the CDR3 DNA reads TGCGCCAGCAGCTTCGGGACTGGGCTCTACAATGAGCAGTTCTTC. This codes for CASSFGTGLYNEQFF.

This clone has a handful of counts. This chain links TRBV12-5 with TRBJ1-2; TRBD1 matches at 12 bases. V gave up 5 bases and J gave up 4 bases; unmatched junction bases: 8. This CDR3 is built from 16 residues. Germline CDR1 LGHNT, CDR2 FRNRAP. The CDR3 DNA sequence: TGTGCTAGTGGTCCCGGGACAGGGGGCGACGGCTATGGCTACACCTTC. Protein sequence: CASGPGTGGDGYGYTF.

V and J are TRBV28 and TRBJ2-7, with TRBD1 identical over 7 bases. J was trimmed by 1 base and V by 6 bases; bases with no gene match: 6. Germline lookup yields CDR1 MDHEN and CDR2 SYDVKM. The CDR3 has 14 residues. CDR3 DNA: TGTGCCAGCAGCCTTCAACAGGGGTCCTACGAGCAGTACTTC. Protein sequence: CASSLQQGSYEQYF.